The clone carrying this T cell receptor beta chain was seen once. Its matching antigen is unknown. This sample is drawn from a study of vaccination and CD4 T cells after COVID-19. Sequence data for DNA of cultured CD4+ T cells were generated by the Oncomine TCR Beta short-read assay. TCRdb called the PCR reads again in MiXCR, with one record for every CDR3 protein. Here the sample spans more than 10,000 distinct CDR3 sequences, less than 70% being singletons. The treatment: approximately 9-day PBMC culture with coronavirus spike peptide pools or control peptides (ViraFEST assay). Sequences were obtained from CD4+ T cells from blood, cultured in vitro. This clonotype originated in a human donor who had recovered from COVID-19.

CDR3 sequence reads: CSARGAGREADTQYF. The CDR3 DNA sequence: TGCAGTGCTAGAGGGGCGGGGCGGGAGGCAGATACGCAGTATTTT. The chain links TRBV20-1 to TRBJ2-3, with TRBD2 matching over 8 bases. Losses at the gene ends were 1 base for V and 4 bases for J; bases not matched to a gene: 7. Per germline, CDR1 DFQATT and CDR2 SNEGSKA (reference sequence). This CDR3 is built from 15 residues.